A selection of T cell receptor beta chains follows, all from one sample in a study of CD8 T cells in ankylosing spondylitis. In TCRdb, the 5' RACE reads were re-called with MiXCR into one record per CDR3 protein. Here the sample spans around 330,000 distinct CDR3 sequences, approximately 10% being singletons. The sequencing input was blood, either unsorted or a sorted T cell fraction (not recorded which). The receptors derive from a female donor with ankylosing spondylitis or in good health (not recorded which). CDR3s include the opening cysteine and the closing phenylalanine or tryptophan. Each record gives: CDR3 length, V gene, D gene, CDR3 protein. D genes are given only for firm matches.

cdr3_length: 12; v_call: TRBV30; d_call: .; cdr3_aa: CACLRVGETQYF
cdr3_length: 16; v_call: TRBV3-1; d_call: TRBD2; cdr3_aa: CASSQGSGGLAGELFF
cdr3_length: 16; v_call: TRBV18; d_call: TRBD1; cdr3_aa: CASSRDRVVVGTEAFF
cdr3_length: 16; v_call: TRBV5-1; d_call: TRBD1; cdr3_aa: CASSLGPDRAGTEAFF
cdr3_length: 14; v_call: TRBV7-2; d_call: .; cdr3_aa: CASSLEAVRGELFF
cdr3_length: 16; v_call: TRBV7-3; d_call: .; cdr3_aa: CASSPGAVSSTDTQYF
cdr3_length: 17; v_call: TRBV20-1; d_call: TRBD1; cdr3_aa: CSAMGQGARGPYNEQFF
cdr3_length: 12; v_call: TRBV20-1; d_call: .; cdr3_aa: CSALGAEEKLFF
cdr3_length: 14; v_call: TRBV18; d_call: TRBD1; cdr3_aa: CASSPGQGAWEQYF
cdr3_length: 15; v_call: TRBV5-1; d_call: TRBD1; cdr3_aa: CASSTSGTGGDTQYF
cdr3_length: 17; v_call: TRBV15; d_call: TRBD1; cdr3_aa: CATSSISTGDVTDTQYF
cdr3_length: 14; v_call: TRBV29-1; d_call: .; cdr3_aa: CSVASTGNSYEQYF
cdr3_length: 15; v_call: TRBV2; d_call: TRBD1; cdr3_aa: CASRPRQGIIQPQHF
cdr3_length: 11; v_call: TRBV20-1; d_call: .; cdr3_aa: CSARAGDEMFF
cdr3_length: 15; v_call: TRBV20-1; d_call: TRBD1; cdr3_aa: CSATRQGPPLGEQFF
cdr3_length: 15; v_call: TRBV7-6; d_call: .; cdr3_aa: CASSLTTAPSYEQYF
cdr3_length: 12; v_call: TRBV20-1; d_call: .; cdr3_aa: CSARPAHGEAFF
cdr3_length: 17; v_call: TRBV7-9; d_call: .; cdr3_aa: CASSPRSWQGNTGELFF
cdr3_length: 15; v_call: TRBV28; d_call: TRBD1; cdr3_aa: CASIPGQGVYNEQFF
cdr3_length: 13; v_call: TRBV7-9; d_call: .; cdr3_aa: CASSLVAYNEQFF
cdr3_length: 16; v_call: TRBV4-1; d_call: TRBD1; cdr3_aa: CASSQDTGADSYEQYF
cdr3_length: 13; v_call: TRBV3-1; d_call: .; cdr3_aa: CASRGDVTGELFF
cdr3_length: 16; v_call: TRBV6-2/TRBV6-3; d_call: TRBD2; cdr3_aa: CASRRREGLPHNEQFF
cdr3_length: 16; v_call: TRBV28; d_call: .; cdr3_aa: CASSRIGQGPYNEQFF
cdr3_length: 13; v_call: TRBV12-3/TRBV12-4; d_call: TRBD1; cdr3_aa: CASSQGAPYGYTF
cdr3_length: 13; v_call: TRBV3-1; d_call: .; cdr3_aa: CATGQASGNTIYF
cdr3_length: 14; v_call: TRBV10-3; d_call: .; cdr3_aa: CAISDLNPTDTQYF
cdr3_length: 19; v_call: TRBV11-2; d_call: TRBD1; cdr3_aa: CASSPYRSQADRDHQPQHF
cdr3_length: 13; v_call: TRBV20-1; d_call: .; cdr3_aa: CSARGSGVGELFF
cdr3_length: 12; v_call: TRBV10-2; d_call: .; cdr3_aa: CASRSGIYEQYF
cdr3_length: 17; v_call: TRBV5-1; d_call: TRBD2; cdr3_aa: CASSVSLLAGPYNEQFF
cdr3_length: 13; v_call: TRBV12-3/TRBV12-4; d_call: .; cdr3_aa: CASRAGGNQPQHF
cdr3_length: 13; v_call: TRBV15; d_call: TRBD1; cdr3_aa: CATSRDHRGEQFF
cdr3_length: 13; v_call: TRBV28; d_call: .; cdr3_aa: CASSFGTGTEQYF
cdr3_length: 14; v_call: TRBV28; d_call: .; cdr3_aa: CASSPARSSYEQYF
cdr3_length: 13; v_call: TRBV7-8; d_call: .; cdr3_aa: CASSLVLTDTQYF
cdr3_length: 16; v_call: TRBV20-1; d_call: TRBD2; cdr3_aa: CSATLPTSGRRDTQYF
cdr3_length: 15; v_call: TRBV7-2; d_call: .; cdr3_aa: CASSLGASLTYEQYF
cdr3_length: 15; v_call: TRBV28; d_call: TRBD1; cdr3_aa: CASSFHRGPNQPQHF
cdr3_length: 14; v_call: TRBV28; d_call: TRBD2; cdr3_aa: CASSFGGRSYEQYF
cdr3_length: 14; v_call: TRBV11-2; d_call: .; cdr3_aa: CASRLGTSTGELFF
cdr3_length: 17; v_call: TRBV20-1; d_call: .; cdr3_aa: CSARWGPGLSGANVLTF
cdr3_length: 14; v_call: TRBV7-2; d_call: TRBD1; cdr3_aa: CASSLAGQGRELFF
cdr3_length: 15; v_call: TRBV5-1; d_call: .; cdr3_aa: CASSSSPGGNTEAFF
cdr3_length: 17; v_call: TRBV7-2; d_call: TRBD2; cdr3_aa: CASSRSATGTRTDTQYF